One and the same sample provided the 8 T cell receptor beta chains below, sequenced in a study of CD8+CD57+ T cells in acquired aplastic anemia. Genomic DNA provided the template from which TCR beta VDJ and CDR3 profiles were obtained. TCRdb reprocessed the reads with MiXCR, giving one entry per CDR3 protein. The data hold approximately 300,000 distinct CDR3 sequences, with 56% observed a single time. Sequencing involved patients with CD8+CD57+ cell expansion previously shown by flow cytometry. The material sequenced was sorted CD4+, CD8+, or CD8+CD57+ T cells (not recorded which) from PBMCs. These receptors all stem from a human donor with aplastic anemia.

Notes on this clonotype: Its ends do not fully match the called genes, so a read error is possible. V usage is TRBV2 and J usage is TRBJ1-5, with D unresolved. Germline CDR1 and CDR2: SNHLY and FYNNEI. This CDR3 is 10 amino acids long. Here the CDR3 DNA reads TGTGCCAGCAGAGAAGAGACCCAGCATTTT. This sequence encodes CASREETQHF.

The chain uses TRBV20-1 and TRBJ2-7, with a possible D match to TRBD2 (6 bases). The CDR3 loop spans 13 amino acids. Germline CDR1 is DFQATT and CDR2 is SNEGSKA (reference sequence). V was clipped by 6 bases and J by 1 base, with 13 bases between them. CDR3 bases: TGCAGTGCGGATACTAGCAATTCCTACGAGCAGTACTTC. This codes for CSADTSNSYEQYF.

The gene calls are TRBV19 and TRBJ1-5; D ambiguous. Deletions cut 7 bases from V and 4 bases from J, with 17 bases between. CDR3 length: 15 residues. Germline values: CDR1 LNHDA, CDR2 SQIVND (reference sequence). This CDR3 is CASMPFEGLNQPQHF. The CDR3 nucleotides are TGTGCCAGTATGCCCTTCGAAGGACTTAATCAGCCCCAGCATTTT.

This clonotype was seen ten or more times. The chain employs TRBV12-5 and TRBJ2-1; 7 nucleotides line up with TRBD2. V was clipped by 3 bases and J by 5 bases; unmatched bases: 7. CDR3 length: 15 amino acids. Germline CDR1 reads LGHNT; CDR2 reads FRNRAP. This chain's CDR3 is CASGFAPLADNEQFF. The CDR3 coding sequence is TGTGCTAGTGGTTTTGCCCCCCTAGCGGACAATGAGCAGTTCTTC.

The rearrangement links TRBV29-1 to TRBJ2-1; D ambiguous. V was trimmed by 0 bases and J by 1 base, leaving 13 bases between them. The germline CDR1 and CDR2 sequences are SQVTM and ANQGSEA. This CDR3 spans 16 amino acids. CDR3 protein: CSVEEGQTRSYNEQFF. The CDR3 bases are TGCAGCGTTGAAGAAGGGCAGACACGGTCCTACAATGAGCAGTTCTTC.

Turning to this clonotype: One end of the junction is discordant with germline, which a read error may explain. This rearrangement joins TRBV28 to TRBJ2-1; possibly TRBD1 or TRBD2 for D (5 bases each). The CDR3 has 16 residues. The germline CDR1 and CDR2 sequences are MDHEN and SYDVKM. The CDR3 nucleotides are TGTGCCAGCTGCCCTCTGGGGACCCTTGACTACAATGAGCAGTCCTTC. Protein sequence: CASCPLGTLDYNEQSF. Using reference TRBV28 and TRBJ2-1 for the parts outside the CDR3, the full variable domain is DVKVTQSSRYLVKRTGEKVFLECVQDMDHENMFWYRQDPGLGLRLIYFSYDVKMKEKGDIPEGYSVSREKKERFSLILESASTNQTSMYLCASCPLGTLDYNEQSFGPGTRLTVL.

This clonotype was observed at least ten times. This rearrangement joins TRBV20-1 to TRBJ2-3; 12 bases match TRBD2. The germline V gene encodes CDR1 DFQATT and CDR2 SNEGSKA (reference sequence). CDR3 length equals 15 residues. Germline trimming cut 2 bases from V and 2 bases from J; bases unmatched to any gene: 2. As DNA, the CDR3 is TGCAGTGCTAGACTAGCGGGGGGGACCACAGATACGCAGTATTTT. This translates into CSARLAGGTTDTQYF.

This clonotype was counted once. The V call is TRBV4-1, the J call TRBJ2-3, with unresolved D. V was pared by 0 bases and J by 1 base, with 14 bases between. The CDR3 covers 17 residues. CDR1 and CDR2 (germline): MGHRA, YSYEKL. CDR3 sequence reads: CASSQDLVSLRTDTQYF. The CDR3, as DNA: TGCGCCAGCAGCCAAGATCTCGTTTCCCTCCGCACAGATACGCAGTATTTT.